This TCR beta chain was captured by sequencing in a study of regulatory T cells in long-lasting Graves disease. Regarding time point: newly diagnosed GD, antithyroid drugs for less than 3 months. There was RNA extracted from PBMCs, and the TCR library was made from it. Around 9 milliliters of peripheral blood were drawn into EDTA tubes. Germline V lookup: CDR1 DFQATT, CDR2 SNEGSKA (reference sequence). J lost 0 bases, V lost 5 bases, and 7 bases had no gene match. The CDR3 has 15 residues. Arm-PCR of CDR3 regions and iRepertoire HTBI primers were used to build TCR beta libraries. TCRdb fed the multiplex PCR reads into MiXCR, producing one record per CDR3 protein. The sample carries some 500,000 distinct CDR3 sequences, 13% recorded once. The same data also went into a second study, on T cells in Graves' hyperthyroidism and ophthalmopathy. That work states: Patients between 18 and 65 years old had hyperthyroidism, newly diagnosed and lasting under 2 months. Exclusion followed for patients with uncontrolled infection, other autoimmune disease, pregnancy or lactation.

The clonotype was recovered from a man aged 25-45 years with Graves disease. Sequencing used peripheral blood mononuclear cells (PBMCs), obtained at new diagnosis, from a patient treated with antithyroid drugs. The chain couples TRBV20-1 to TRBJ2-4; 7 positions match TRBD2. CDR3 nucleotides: TGCAGTGCTGCTACTAGCGAGTTAGCCAAAAACATTCAGTACTTC. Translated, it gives CSAATSELAKNIQYF.